This T cell receptor beta chain was identified during a study of identical twins. TCRdb reprocessed the 5' RACE reads via MiXCR and lists one record per CDR3 protein. This repertoire shows a few hundred thousand distinct CDR3 sequences, around 9.6% found once; its top ten account for 2.5% to 3.5%. A word on this clonotype: No antigen is known for it.

Study results and caveats: Out-of-frame TCR alpha sharing observed in monozygotic twins exceeded model estimates. In beta out-of-frame sequences, the excess sharing between twins was weaker.

Another study also made use of these data, one on yellow fever vaccine responses in identical twins.

The source of this sequence is a woman younger than 30 in good health. The sequenced sample consisted of PBMCs.

CDR3 region: CASSSGLGLEQFF. The DNA of the CDR3 is TGTGCCAGCAGCTCGGGACTAGGTCTTGAGCAGTTCTTC. This sequence joins TRBV5-6 and TRBJ2-1, with TRBD2 matching 8 bases. There are 13 residues in the CDR3. V was pared by 3 bases and J by 9 bases, with 5 bases of the junction left unmatched. Germline V lookup: CDR1 SGHDT, CDR2 YYEEEE.